The clone carrying this T cell receptor beta chain appeared many times. These data come from a study of CD8 T cells in ankylosing spondylitis. The CDR3 spans 14 residues. Germline assignment: CDR1 SGHTA and CDR2 FQGNSA. V lost 5 bases, J lost 5 bases, and 7 bases stayed unmatched. TCRdb used MiXCR to reprocess the 5' RACE reads, holding one entry per CDR3 protein. Of some 130,000 distinct CDR3 sequences listed, around 13% are singletons. This sequence was found in a female donor with ankylosing spondylitis or in good health (not recorded which). This chain joins TRBV7-2 and TRBJ2-5; 8 nucleotides line up with TRBD1. Sequenced sample: blood, either unsorted or a sorted T cell fraction (not recorded which). The DNA for the CDR3 is TGTGCCAGCAGCCCGACAGGGGTCGGGGAGACCCAGTACTTC. Amino acids: CASSPTGVGETQYF.